The T cell receptor beta chain described here comes from a study of shared clonotypes between healthy human individuals. Regarding the study as a whole: The sampled material consisted only of blood, and tissue repertoires are likely to differ.

A deep-level run was used for the assay. Sorted-subset replicate PCR reactions were performed with around 210 ng DNA, corresponding to roughly 30,000 T cell genomes. The method was immunoSEQ multiplex PCR; TCRdb's version includes in-frame clones alone and lacks a portion of them. The sample gives approximately 2.1 million clones, over 90% of which show up once; 0.39% is in the top ten. In the case of this clone: The antigen remains unidentified. Additional DNA sequences in this sample encode the identical CDR3.

All donors were healthy HIV-negative adults lacking recent acute infections or vaccinations. The CDR3 consists of 12 residues. Germline CDR1 and CDR2: SQVTM and ANQGSEA. V was clipped by 5 bases and J by 2 bases, with 9 bases between them. Sequencing was done on a sample of naive CD4+ T cells from PBMCs. Subset denoted: CD45RA+ positively selected. The clonotype originates from a man younger than 30 in good health. Some clones in this sample may be carry-over from other donors' samples. The rearrangement uses TRBV29-1 and TRBJ2-5, with D perhaps TRBD2 (5 bases). CDR3 DNA: TGCAGCGTTCGGACGGGACAAGAGACCCAGTACTTC. Its translation: CSVRTGQETQYF.